Shown below are 30 T cell receptor beta chains from a single sample sequenced in a study of cytomegalovirus exposure and HLA in healthy donors. Researchers ran the PCR with 60 Vbeta and 13 Jbeta primers. Produced via immunoSEQ multiplex PCR; TCRdb's table is partial and in-frame only. The sample lists 200,000 to 250,000 clones, 75% to 90% occurring once. Sequencing used PBMCs. All receptors derive from a boy aged 2 to 9 in good health and CMV-seronegative.

This sequence joins TRBV7-8 and TRBJ2-5; 11 positions match TRBD2. CDR1 and CDR2 from the germline V gene are SGHVS and FQNEAQ. Trimming removed 1 base from V and 4 bases from J; junction bases left unmatched: 8. The CDR3 loop spans 17 amino acids. The CDR3 here is CASSLVGSGRAVETQYF. Here the CDR3 DNA reads TGTGCCAGCAGCTTAGTCGGTAGCGGGAGGGCTGTAGAGACCCAGTACTTC.

This sequence joins TRBV5-6 and TRBJ2-3; TRBD2 matches at 8 bases. Germline trimming cut 6 bases from V and 6 bases from J; bases unmatched to any gene: 9. The CDR3 is 14 amino acids. The germline V gene has CDR1 SGHDT and CDR2 YYEEEE. The CDR3 bases are TGTGCCAGCACCCATTTAGCGGGATCGGATACGCAGTATTTT. Translating it yields CASTHLAGSDTQYF.

The chain uses TRBV19 and TRBJ1-1, with 8 nucleotides matching TRBD1. The ends lost 7 bases at V and 4 bases at J; junction bases unmatched: 8. The CDR3 loop spans 14 amino acids. Germline V gene data show CDR1 as LNHDA and CDR2 as SQIVND (reference sequence). CDR3 sequence (DNA): TGTGCCAGTAAACCAGGGGGCAGGAGCACTGAAGCTTTCTTT. This gives the protein CASKPGGRSTEAFF.

The chain uses TRBV7-6 and TRBJ2-2; D is perhaps TRBD1 (5 bases). The germline CDR1 and CDR2 sequences are SGHVS and FNYEAQ. V lost 1 base, J lost 1 base, and 10 bases lay in between. There are 16 residues in the CDR3. For the CDR3, the DNA is TGTGCCAGCAGCTTAGACGTACAGGTGAACACCGGGGAGCTGTTTTTT. Translating it yields CASSLDVQVNTGELFF. The whole variable domain, remainder taken from reference TRBV7-6 and TRBJ2-2, is GAGVSQSPRYKVTKRGQDVALRCDPISGHVSLYWYRQALGQGPEFLTYFNYEAQQDKSGLPNDRFSAERPEGSISTLTIQRTEQRDSAMYRCASSLDVQVNTGELFFGEGSRLTVL.

This chain links TRBV30 with TRBJ1-1; 7 bases fit TRBD1. Germline trimming cut 8 bases from V and 1 base from J; bases unmatched to any gene: 7. CDR1 is GTSNPN and CDR2 is SVGIG in the germline V gene (reference sequence). The CDR3 has 13 amino acids. This CDR3 is CAPRGEENTEAFF. The CDR3 coding sequence is TGTGCCCCCAGGGGGGAGGAGAACACTGAAGCTTTCTTT.

This clone has more than one count but fewer than ten. V usage is TRBV6-5 and J usage is TRBJ1-6; TRBD1 might be the D (6 bases). Germline loops: CDR1 MNHEY, CDR2 SVGAGI. Trimming left V 6 bases short and J 6 bases short, with 15 bases between. The CDR3 loop spans 15 amino acids. CDR3 sequence: CASSPGLRGNSPLHF. For the CDR3, the DNA is TGTGCCAGCAGCCCGGGCCTCAGGGGTAATTCACCCCTCCACTTT.

This clone was counted only a few times. The gene calls are TRBV6-6 and TRBJ2-7; D not resolved. The V end was cut by 7 bases, the J end by 2 bases, with 12 bases between. This CDR3 comprises 13 residues. CDR1 and CDR2 (germline): MNHNY, SVGAGI (reference sequence). The DNA for the CDR3 is TGTGCCAGCACTTTAATGCAGGCCTACGAGCAGTACTTC. Encoded protein: CASTLMQAYEQYF.

This chain uses TRBV27 with TRBJ2-5; D gene ambiguous. Trimming removed 5 bases from V and 5 bases from J, with 18 bases in between. The germline CDR1 and CDR2 sequences are MNHEY and SMNVEV (reference sequence). The CDR3 is made up of 15 amino acids. CDR3 in amino acids: CASSPRRLNGETQYF. CDR3 coding DNA: TGTGCCAGCAGTCCCCGTCGGTTAAACGGGGAGACCCAGTACTTC.

The V and J genes are TRBV7-2 and TRBJ1-2; a possible D gene is TRBD1 (6 bases). The CDR3 runs 17 residues. V was cut by 1 base and J by 8 bases, with 23 bases left in between. The V gene's germline CDR1 is SGHTA and CDR2 FQGNSA. This CDR3 is CASSLGAGEGGARGYTF. CDR3 in DNA: TGTGCCAGCAGCTTAGGAGCGGGCGAGGGGGGGGCACGAGGCTACACCTTC.

This sequence joins TRBV2 and TRBJ1-2; a weak D match, TRBD1 (5 bases). The CDR3 spans 14 residues. Trimming stripped 6 bases from V and 2 bases from J, with 13 bases between. Germline loops: CDR1 SNHLY, CDR2 FYNNEI. Here the CDR3 DNA reads TGTGCCAGCAGGCCGGGACTCCGGAACTATGGCTACACCTTC. Translating it yields CASRPGLRNYGYTF.

This clone was counted a few times. The gene calls are TRBV5-1 and TRBJ2-7, with 14 bases aligning to TRBD2. This CDR3 comprises 15 residues. The germline V gene encodes CDR1 SGHRS and CDR2 YFSETQ. V gave up 4 bases and J gave up 4 bases; unmatched junction bases: 4. CDR3 protein: CASSLGTSGSYEQYF. DNA of the CDR3: TGCGCCAGCAGCCTCGGGACTAGCGGGAGTTACGAGCAGTACTTC.

A few counts support this clone. The chain joins TRBV4-1 to TRBJ2-7, with D possibly matching TRBD1 (6 bases). V lost 3 bases and J 0 bases, leaving 9 bases between the germline ends. The V gene's germline CDR1 is MGHRA and CDR2 YSYEKL. This CDR3 region has 14 residues. Written as DNA, the CDR3 is TGCGCCAGCAGCCATGCCAGGGGCTCCTACGAGCAGTACTTC. This sequence encodes CASSHARGSYEQYF.

The chain is built from TRBV7-9 and TRBJ2-5; 12 positions match TRBD1. Per the germline V gene, CDR1 is SEHNR and CDR2 is FQNEAQ (reference sequence). V lost 3 bases and J lost 4; bases outside the gene matches: 6. The CDR3 totals 16 residues. This chain's CDR3 is CASSFGGTGGGETQYF. The CDR3 coding sequence is TGTGCCAGCAGCTTCGGGGGGACAGGGGGCGGAGAGACCCAGTACTTC. Filled out from reference TRBV7-9 and TRBJ2-5, the complete variable domain reads DTGVSQNPRHKITKRGQNVTFRCDPISEHNRLYWYRQTLGQGPEFLTYFQNEAQLEKSRLLSDRFSAERPKGSFSTLEIQRTEQGDSAMYLCASSFGGTGGGETQYFGPGTRLLVL.

The chain joins TRBV4-1 to TRBJ2-1; 14 bases map to TRBD2. V trimming: 3 bases; J trimming: 7 bases; junction bases outside the gene matches: 5. The CDR3 covers 16 residues. Germline CDR1 reads MGHRA; CDR2 reads YSYEKL. The DNA for the CDR3 is TGCGCCAGCAGCCATCATAGGACTAGCGGGAGGAATGAGCAGTTCTTC. Translated, it gives CASSHHRTSGRNEQFF.

The chain has TRBV9 and TRBJ1-2; 7 bases map to TRBD1. Per germline, CDR1 SGDLS and CDR2 YYNGEE. J lost 3 bases, V lost 2 bases, and 10 bases had no gene match. CDR3 length equals 16 residues. CDR3 in amino acids: CASSVGRGFLDYGYTF. CDR3 DNA: TGTGCCAGCAGCGTGGGCAGGGGGTTTTTAGACTATGGCTACACCTTC.

This clone has more than one count but fewer than ten. The rearrangement uses TRBV2 and TRBJ2-5; weak D call: TRBD2 (5 bases). V was clipped by 6 bases and J by 7 bases, with 9 bases between them. Per the germline V gene, CDR1 is SNHLY and CDR2 is FYNNEI. The CDR3 totals 11 residues. The CDR3 here is CASRTEGTQYF. The CDR3 DNA reads TGTGCCAGCAGGACTGAGGGGACCCAGTACTTC.

This clone was counted once. The CDR3, as DNA: TGCGCCAGCAGTCAATTCTTTCCCCTGAGGTACGAGCAGTACTTC. Its translation: CASSQFFPLRYEQYF. This rearrangement joins TRBV23-1 to TRBJ2-7; D is ambiguous. TRBV23-1 is noted as an ORF with a role that remains uncertain. Trimming removed 1 base from V and 4 bases from J, with 14 bases in between. The CDR3 covers 15 residues.

This rearrangement joins TRBV18 to TRBJ1-1, with 8 nucleotides matching TRBD1. The germline V gene encodes CDR1 KGHSH and CDR2 LQKENI. V lost 3 bases, J lost 1 base, and 4 bases stayed unmatched. The CDR3 extends over 15 amino acids. The DNA for the CDR3 is TGTGCCAGCTCACCGCGGACAGGGCCGAACACTGAAGCTTTCTTT. The encoded protein is CASSPRTGPNTEAFF.

This chain uses TRBV5-4 with TRBJ2-7, with D possibly TRBD2 on 6 matching bases. CDR1 is SGHNT, CDR2 YYREEE, per germline (reference sequence). Trimming took 0 bases from V and 6 from J, leaving 16 bases between them. The CDR3 runs 15 residues. CDR3 sequence (DNA): TGTGCCAGCAGCTTGGCCGGGGGAACGGGTCGCGAGCAGTACTTC. It encodes CASSLAGGTGREQYF.

This clone occurred a few times. The chain combines TRBV28 with TRBJ1-2, with 8 bases fitting TRBD1. Per the germline V gene, CDR1 is MDHEN and CDR2 is SYDVKM. The CDR3 has 16 residues. V was pared by 2 bases and J by 5 bases, with 10 bases of the junction left unmatched. The CDR3, as DNA: TGTGCCAGCAGTTTAGGAGGGCAGGGGGCGAGGTATGGCTACACCTTC. Translating gives CASSLGGQGARYGYTF.

The chain is built from TRBV12-5 and TRBJ2-5; possible D gene TRBD2, 6 bases. The J call may be faulty, since TRBJ2-7 better matches the DNA end. Germline CDR1 reads LGHNT; CDR2 reads FRNRAP. The CDR3 length is 13 residues. DNA of the CDR3: TGTGCTAGTGGTTTTCTCGGGGGTGGCGAGCAGTACTTC. Translating it yields CASGFLGGGEQYF.

The chain joins TRBV2 to TRBJ2-1; 12 bases are a match to TRBD2. V lost 6 bases to trimming and J lost 8 bases; unmatched junction nucleotides: 14. CDR1 is SNHLY and CDR2 is FYNNEI in the germline V gene. This CDR3 has 17 amino acids. CDR3: CASRPASGGAVVDEQFF. Here the CDR3 DNA reads TGTGCCAGCAGGCCCGCTAGCGGGGGGGCCGTAGTTGATGAGCAGTTCTTC.

V is TRBV5-1 and J is TRBJ2-5; D unresolved. The J call is uncertain, as TRBJ2-7 better fits the DNA end. The CDR3 contains 14 residues. Germline V gene sequence: CDR1 SGHRS, CDR2 YFSETQ. CDR3 coding DNA: TGCGCCAGCAGCTTAGGCAGGCAGGACTACGAGCAGTACTTC. It encodes CASSLGRQDYEQYF.

The sample holds a few counts of this clone. The V and J genes are TRBV27 and TRBJ2-7, with unresolved D. This CDR3 comprises 14 residues. The germline V gene encodes CDR1 MNHEY and CDR2 SMNVEV (reference sequence). Trimming shortened V by 8 bases and J by 4 bases, and 18 bases separated the two germline ends. The CDR3 coding sequence is TGTGCCAGCTTACCAGGCCCAGGAAGTTACGAGCAGTACTTC. Translating gives CASLPGPGSYEQYF.

The chain carries TRBV7-9 and TRBJ2-5, with D perhaps matching TRBD2 (5 bases). The tail of the sequence fits TRBJ2-7 better, so the J call may be wrong. CDR3 length equals 13 residues. Per the germline V gene, CDR1 is SEHNR and CDR2 is FQNEAQ (reference sequence). DNA of the CDR3: TGTGCCAGCAGCTCGGACGGGGACTACGAGCAGTACTTC. This sequence encodes CASSSDGDYEQYF.

This clone was counted once. The CDR3 DNA follows: TGTGCCAGCAGTCGCACTAGCGGAGGTTACGAGCAGTACTTC. This gives the protein CASSRTSGGYEQYF. The chain carries TRBV27 and TRBJ2-7, with 8 bases identical to TRBD2. Per germline, CDR1 MNHEY and CDR2 SMNVEV (reference sequence). Germline trimming cut 5 bases from V and 4 bases from J; bases unmatched to any gene: 7. The CDR3 sequence is 14 residues long.

This clone was seen only once. J is TRBJ2-1 and V is TRBV2, with D perhaps matching TRBD1 (6 bases). The CDR3 extends over 14 amino acids. CDR1 is SNHLY and CDR2 is FYNNEI in the germline V gene. V dropped 4 bases and J dropped 6 bases, with 13 bases sitting between them. The CDR3 coding sequence is TGTGCCAGCAGTGCTGGCGAAGGGGGCAATGAGCAGTTCTTC. This gives the protein CASSAGEGGNEQFF.

On this clone: The sample has other DNA sequences that encode this CDR3 too. The genes are TRBV6-5 and TRBJ1-2; 7 bases map to TRBD1. V was pared by 0 bases and J by 3 bases, with 1 base of the junction left unmatched. This CDR3 is 14 amino acids long. Germline CDR1 and CDR2: MNHEY and SVGAGI. The CDR3 region is CASSYSGTDYGYTF. CDR3 in DNA: TGTGCCAGCAGTTACTCCGGGACAGACTATGGCTACACCTTC.

The V call is TRBV4-1, the J call TRBJ2-1; no clear D gene. Looked up from germline, CDR1 is MGHRA and CDR2 is YSYEKL. The CDR3 has 12 amino acids. V lost 3 bases and J lost 9, with 9 bases in between. The DNA for the CDR3 is TGCGCCAGCAGCCACCTAGACGGTGAGCAGTTCTTC. Its protein is CASSHLDGEQFF.

As DNA, the CDR3 is TGTGCCACCAGCAGCAAATTAGCGGGAGCCTACGAGCAGTACTTC. Protein product: CATSSKLAGAYEQYF. The chain recombines TRBV15 with TRBJ2-5; 9 bases fit TRBD2. With the DNA end fitting TRBJ2-7 better, the J assignment may be wrong. CDR3 length equals 15 residues. In germline, CDR1 is LNHNV, CDR2 YYDKDF (reference sequence).